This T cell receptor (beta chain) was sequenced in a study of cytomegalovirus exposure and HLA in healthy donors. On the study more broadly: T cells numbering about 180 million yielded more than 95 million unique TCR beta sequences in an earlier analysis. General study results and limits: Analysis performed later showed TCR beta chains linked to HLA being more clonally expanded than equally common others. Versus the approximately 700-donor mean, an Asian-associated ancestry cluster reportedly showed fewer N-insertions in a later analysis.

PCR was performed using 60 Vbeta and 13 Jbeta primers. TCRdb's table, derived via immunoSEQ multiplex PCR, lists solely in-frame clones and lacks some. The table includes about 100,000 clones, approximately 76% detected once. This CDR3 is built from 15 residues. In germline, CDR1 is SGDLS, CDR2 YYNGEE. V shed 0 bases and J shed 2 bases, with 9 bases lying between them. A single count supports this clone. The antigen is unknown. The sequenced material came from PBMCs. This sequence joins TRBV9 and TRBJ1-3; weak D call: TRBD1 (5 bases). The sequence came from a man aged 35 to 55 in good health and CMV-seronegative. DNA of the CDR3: TGTGCCAGCAGCGTAGGGCTAGGGGCTGGAAACACCATATATTTT. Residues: CASSVGLGAGNTIYF.